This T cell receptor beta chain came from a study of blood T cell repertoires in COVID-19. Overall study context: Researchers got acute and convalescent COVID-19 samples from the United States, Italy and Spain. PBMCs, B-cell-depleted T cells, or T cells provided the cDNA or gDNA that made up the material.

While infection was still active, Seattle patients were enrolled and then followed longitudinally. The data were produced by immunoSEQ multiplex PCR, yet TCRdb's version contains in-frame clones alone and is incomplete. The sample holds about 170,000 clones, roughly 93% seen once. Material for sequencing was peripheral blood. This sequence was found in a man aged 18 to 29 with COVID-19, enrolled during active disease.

The CDR3 sequence: CASSPRTDRGLSTSPLHF. The CDR3 nucleotides are TGTGCCAGCAGCCCCCGAACGGACAGGGGGTTATCAACTTCACCCCTCCACTTT. The chain combines TRBV5-4 with TRBJ1-6; 10 bases fit TRBD1. Trimming removed 4 bases from V and 9 bases from J; junction bases left unmatched: 16. Germline values: CDR1 SGHNT, CDR2 YYREEE (reference sequence). This CDR3 is built from 18 residues.